The sequence of this TCR beta chain was determined in a study of OX40 agonist ivuxolimab in advanced cancers. Profiling relied on immunoSEQ multiplex PCR, and the TCRdb table lists in-frame clones only, not all of them. The table includes roughly 61,000 clones, around 93% detected once. This CDR3 has 13 residues. Germline values: CDR1 LGHNT, CDR2 FRNRAP. Trimming took 4 bases from V and 7 from J; bases not matched to a gene: 4. The chain uses TRBV12-5 and TRBJ1-5; 7 bases align to TRBD1. This clonotype originated in an adult with an advanced solid tumor such as melanoma, head and neck, liver or kidney cancer. Sequenced here: CD4+ or CD8+ T cells sorted from blood, sampled in a trial of the OX40 agonist ivuxolimab. This CDR3 reads CASGSTGRQPQHF. In DNA form, the CDR3 reads TGTGCTAGTGGTTCGACAGGGCGGCAGCCCCAGCATTTT. Variable domain in full (rest from reference TRBV12-5 and TRBJ1-5): DARVTQTPRHKVTEMGQEVTMRCQPILGHNTVFWYRQTMMQGLELLAYFRNRAPLDDSGMPKDRFSAEMPDATLATLKIQPSEPRDSAVYFCASGSTGRQPQHFGDGTRLSIL.